The subject of this entry is one T cell receptor (beta chain). This sample stems from a study of blood T cell repertoires in COVID-19. Turning to the study itself: Specimens from acute and convalescent COVID-19 originated in the United States, Italy and Spain. PBMCs, B-cell-depleted T cells, or T cells provided the cDNA or gDNA that made up the material.

Germline trimming cut 2 bases from V and 6 bases from J; bases unmatched to any gene: 3. This CDR3 comprises 13 residues. Germline lookup yields CDR1 MNHEY and CDR2 SVGAGI. TCRdb's copy holds only in-frame clones and misses some; the assay was immunoSEQ multiplex PCR. The data show fewer than 300,000 clones, with approximately 80% seen just once and around 9.2% held by the top ten. Material: peripheral blood. The TCR sequence derives from a human donor in a cohort sampled during active COVID-19. The chain employs TRBV6-5 and TRBJ1-2; 7 nucleotides match TRBD1. The CDR3 spells CASSYGRGDGYTF. DNA for the CDR3: TGTGCCAGCAGTTACGGCAGGGGGGATGGCTACACCTTC.